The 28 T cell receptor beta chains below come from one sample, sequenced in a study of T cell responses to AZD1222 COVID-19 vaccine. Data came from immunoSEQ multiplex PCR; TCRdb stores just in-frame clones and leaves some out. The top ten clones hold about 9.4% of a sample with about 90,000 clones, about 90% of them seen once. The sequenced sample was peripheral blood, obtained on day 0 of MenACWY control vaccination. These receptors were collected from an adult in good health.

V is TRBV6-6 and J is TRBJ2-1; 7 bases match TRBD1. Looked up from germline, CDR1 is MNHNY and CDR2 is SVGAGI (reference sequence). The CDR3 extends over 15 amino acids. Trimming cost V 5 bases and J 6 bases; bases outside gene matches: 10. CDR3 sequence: CASSTGQLLSNEQFF. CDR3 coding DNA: TGTGCCAGCAGTACGGGACAGCTTCTTTCCAATGAGCAGTTCTTC.

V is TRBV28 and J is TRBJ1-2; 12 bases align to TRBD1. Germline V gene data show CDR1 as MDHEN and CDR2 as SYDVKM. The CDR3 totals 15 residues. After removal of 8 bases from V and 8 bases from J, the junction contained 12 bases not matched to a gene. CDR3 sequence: CASLNPGQGAFGYTF. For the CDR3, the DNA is TGTGCCAGCCTTAATCCGGGACAGGGGGCGTTCGGCTACACCTTC.

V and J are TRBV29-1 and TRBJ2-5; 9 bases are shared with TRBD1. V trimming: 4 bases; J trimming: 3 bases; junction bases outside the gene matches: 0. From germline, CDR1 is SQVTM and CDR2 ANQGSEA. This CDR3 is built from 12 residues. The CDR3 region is CSVGTGEETQYF. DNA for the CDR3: TGCAGCGTTGGGACAGGGGAAGAGACCCAGTACTTC.

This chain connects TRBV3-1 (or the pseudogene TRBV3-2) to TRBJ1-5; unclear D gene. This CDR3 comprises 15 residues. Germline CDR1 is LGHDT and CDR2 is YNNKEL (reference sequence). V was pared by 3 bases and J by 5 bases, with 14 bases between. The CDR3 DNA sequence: TGTGCCAGCAGCCAGGACTCGGGTTCGTATCAGCCCCAGCATTTT. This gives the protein CASSQDSGSYQPQHF.

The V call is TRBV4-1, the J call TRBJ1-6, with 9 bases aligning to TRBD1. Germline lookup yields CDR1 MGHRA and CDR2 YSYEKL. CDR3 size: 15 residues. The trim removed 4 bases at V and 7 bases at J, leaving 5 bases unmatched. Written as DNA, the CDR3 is TGCGCCAGCAGCCCGGAGGGACAGGGAAATTCACCCCTCCACTTT. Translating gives CASSPEGQGNSPLHF.

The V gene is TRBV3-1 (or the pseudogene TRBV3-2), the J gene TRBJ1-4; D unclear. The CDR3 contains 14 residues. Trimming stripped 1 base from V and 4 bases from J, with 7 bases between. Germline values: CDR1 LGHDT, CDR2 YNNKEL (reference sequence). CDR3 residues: CASSQVSGNEKLFF. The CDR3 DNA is TGTGCCAGCAGCCAAGTTTCGGGTAATGAAAAACTGTTTTTT.

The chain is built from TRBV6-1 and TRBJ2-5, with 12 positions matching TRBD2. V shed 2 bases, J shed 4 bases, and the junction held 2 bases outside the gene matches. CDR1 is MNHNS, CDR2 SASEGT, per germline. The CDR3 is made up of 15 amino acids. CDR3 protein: CASSELAGGPETQYF. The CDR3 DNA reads TGTGCCAGCAGTGAACTAGCGGGGGGGCCAGAGACCCAGTACTTC.

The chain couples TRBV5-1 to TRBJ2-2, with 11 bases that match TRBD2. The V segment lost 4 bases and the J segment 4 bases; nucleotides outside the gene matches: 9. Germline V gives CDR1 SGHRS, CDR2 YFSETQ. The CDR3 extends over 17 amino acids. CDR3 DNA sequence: TGCGCCAGCAGCGCCGCACTAGCGGGGGTCGGCACCGGGGAGCTGTTTTTT. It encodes CASSAALAGVGTGELFF.

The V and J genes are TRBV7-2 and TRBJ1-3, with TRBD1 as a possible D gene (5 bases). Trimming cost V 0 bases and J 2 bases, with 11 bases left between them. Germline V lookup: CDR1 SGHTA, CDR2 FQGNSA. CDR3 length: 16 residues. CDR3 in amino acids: CASSLAGEIAGNTIYF. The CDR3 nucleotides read TGTGCCAGCAGCTTAGCGGGGGAGATAGCTGGAAACACCATATATTTT.

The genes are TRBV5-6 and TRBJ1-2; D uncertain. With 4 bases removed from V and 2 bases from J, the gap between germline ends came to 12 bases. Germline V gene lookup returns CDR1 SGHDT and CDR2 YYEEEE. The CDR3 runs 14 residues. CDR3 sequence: CASSTPTRNYGYTF. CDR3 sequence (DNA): TGTGCCAGCAGCACCCCAACACGGAACTATGGCTACACCTTC.

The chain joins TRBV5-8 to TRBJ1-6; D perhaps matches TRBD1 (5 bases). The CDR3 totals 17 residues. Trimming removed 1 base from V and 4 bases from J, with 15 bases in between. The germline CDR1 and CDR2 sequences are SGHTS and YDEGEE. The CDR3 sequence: CASSLNPSGGYNSPLHF. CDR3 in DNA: TGTGCCAGCAGCTTGAACCCCAGCGGGGGATATAATTCACCCCTCCACTTT. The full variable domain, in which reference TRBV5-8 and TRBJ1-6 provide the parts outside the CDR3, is EAGVTQSPTHLIKTRGQQATLRCSPISGHTSVYWYQQALGLGLQFLLWYDEGEERNRGNFPPRFSGRQFPNYSSELNVNALELEDSALYLCASSLNPSGGYNSPLHFGNGTRLTVT.

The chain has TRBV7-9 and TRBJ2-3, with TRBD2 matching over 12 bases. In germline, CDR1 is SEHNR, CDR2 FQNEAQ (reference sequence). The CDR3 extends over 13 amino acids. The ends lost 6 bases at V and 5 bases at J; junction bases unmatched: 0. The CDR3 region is CASRLAGGDTQYF. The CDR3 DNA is TGTGCCAGCAGACTAGCGGGGGGAGATACGCAGTATTTT. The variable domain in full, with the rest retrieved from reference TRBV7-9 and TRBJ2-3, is DTGVSQNPRHKITKRGQNVTFRCDPISEHNRLYWYRQTLGQGPEFLTYFQNEAQLEKSRLLSDRFSAERPKGSFSTLEIQRTEQGDSAMYLCASRLAGGDTQYFGPGTRLTVL.

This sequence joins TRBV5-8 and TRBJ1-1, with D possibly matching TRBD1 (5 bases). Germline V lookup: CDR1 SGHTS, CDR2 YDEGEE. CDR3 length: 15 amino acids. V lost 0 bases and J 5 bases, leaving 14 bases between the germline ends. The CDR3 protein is CASSLGGALRTEAFF. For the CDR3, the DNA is TGTGCCAGCAGCTTGGGTGGGGCCCTGAGGACTGAAGCTTTCTTT.

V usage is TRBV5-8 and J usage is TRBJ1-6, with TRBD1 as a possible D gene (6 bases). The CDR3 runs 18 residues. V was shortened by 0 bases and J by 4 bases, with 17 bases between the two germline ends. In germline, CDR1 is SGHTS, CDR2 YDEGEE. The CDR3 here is CASSLVGGPDLYNSPLHF. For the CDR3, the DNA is TGTGCCAGCAGCTTGGTTGGGGGGCCAGACTTATATAATTCACCCCTCCACTTT. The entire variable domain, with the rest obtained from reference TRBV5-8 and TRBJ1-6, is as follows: EAGVTQSPTHLIKTRGQQATLRCSPISGHTSVYWYQQALGLGLQFLLWYDEGEERNRGNFPPRFSGRQFPNYSSELNVNALELEDSALYLCASSLVGGPDLYNSPLHFGNGTRLTVT.

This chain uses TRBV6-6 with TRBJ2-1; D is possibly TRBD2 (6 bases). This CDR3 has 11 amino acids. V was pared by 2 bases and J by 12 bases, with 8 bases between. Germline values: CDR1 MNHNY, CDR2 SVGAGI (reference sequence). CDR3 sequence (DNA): TGTGCCAGCAGTTACGGGGACTCGCAGTTCTTC. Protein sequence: CASSYGDSQFF.

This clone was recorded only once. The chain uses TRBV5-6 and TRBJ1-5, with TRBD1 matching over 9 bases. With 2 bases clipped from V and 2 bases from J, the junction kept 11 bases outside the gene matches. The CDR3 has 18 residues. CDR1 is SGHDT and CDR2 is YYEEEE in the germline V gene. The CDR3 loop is CASSFSGQGKGGNQPQHF. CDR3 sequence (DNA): TGTGCCAGCAGCTTTTCGGGACAGGGAAAAGGGGGCAATCAGCCCCAGCATTTT. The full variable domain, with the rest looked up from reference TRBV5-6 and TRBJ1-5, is DAGVTQSPTHLIKTRGQQVTLRCSPKSGHDTVSWYQQALGQGPQFIFQYYEEEERQRGNFPDRFSGHQFPNYSSELNVNALLLGDSALYLCASSFSGQGKGGNQPQHFGDGTRLSIL.

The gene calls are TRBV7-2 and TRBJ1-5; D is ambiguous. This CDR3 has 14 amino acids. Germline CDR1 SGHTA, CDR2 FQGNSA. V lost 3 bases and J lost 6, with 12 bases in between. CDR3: CASSLKPWRQPQHF. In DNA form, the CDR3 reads TGTGCCAGCAGCTTGAAACCATGGCGTCAGCCCCAGCATTTT.

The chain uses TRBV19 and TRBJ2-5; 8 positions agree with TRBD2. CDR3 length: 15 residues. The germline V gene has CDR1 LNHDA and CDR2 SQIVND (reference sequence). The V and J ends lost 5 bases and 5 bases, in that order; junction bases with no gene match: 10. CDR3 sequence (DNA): TGTGCCAGTAGTTACAGCGGGGGACTAGGGGAGACCCAGTACTTC. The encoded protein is CASSYSGGLGETQYF.

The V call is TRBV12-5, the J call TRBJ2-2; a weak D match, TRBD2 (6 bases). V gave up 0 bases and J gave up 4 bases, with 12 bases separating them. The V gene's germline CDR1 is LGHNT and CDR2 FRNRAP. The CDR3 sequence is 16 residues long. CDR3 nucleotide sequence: TGTGCTAGTGGTTTGGTACCCGGGGGAGGCACCGGGGAGCTGTTTTTT. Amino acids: CASGLVPGGGTGELFF. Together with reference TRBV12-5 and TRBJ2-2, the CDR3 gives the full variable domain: DARVTQTPRHKVTEMGQEVTMRCQPILGHNTVFWYRQTMMQGLELLAYFRNRAPLDDSGMPKDRFSAEMPDATLATLKIQPSEPRDSAVYFCASGLVPGGGTGELFFGEGSRLTVL.

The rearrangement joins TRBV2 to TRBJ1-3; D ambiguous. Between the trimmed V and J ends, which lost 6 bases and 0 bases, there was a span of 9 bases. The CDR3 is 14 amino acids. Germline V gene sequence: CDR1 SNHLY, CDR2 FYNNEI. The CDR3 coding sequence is TGTGCCAGCAGCATCAACCTCTCTGGAAACACCATATATTTT. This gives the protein CASSINLSGNTIYF. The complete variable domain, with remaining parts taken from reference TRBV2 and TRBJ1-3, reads EPEVTQTPSHQVTQMGQEVILRCVPISNHLYFYWYRQILGQKVEFLVSFYNNEISEKSEIFDDQFSVERPDGSNFTLKIRSTKLEDSAMYFCASSINLSGNTIYFGEGSWLTVV.

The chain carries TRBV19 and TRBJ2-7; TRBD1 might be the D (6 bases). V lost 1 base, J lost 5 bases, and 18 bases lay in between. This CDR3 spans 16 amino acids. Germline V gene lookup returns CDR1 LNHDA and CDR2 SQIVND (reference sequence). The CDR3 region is CASSIGGGRGNHEQYF. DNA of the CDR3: TGTGCCAGTAGTATAGGTGGAGGCAGGGGAAACCACGAGCAGTACTTC. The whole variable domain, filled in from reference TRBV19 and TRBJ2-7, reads DGGITQSPKYLFRKEGQNVTLSCEQNLNHDAMYWYRQDPGQGLRLIYYSQIVNDFQKGDIAEGYSVSREKKESFPLTVTSAQKNPTAFYLCASSIGGGRGNHEQYFGPGTRLTVT.

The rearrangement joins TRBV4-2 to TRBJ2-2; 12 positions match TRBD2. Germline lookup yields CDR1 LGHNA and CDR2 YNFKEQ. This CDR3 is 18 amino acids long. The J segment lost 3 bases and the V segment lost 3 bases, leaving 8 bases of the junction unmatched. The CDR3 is CASSHSLAGGPDTGELFF. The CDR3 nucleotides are TGTGCCAGCAGCCACTCGCTAGCGGGGGGGCCGGACACCGGGGAGCTGTTTTTT.

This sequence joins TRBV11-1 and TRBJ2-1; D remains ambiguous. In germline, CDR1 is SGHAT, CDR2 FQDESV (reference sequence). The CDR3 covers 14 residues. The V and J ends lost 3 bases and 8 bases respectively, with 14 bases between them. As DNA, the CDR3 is TGTGCCAGCAGCTTTAATAGGGCTGGGCATGAGCAGTTCTTC. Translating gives CASSFNRAGHEQFF.

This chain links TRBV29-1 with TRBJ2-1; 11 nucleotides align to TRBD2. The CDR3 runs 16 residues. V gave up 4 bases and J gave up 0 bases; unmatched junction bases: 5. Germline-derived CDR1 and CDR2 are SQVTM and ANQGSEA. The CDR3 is CSVGIAGGFSYNEQFF. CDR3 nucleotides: TGCAGCGTTGGTATAGCGGGGGGGTTCTCCTACAATGAGCAGTTCTTC.

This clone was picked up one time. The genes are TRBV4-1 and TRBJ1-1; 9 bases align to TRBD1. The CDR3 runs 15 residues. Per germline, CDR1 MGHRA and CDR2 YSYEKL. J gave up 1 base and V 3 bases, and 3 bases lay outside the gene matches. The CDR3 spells CASSQGQGGNTEAFF. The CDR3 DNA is TGCGCCAGCAGCCAGGGACAGGGCGGGAACACTGAAGCTTTCTTT.

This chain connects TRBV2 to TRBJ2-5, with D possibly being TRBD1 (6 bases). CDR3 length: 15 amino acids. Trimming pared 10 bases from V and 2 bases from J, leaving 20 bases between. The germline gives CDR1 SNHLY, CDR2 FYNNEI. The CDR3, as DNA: TGTGCCAACTCCCCAGGCAGGGGCTTTCAAGAGACCCAGTACTTC. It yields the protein CANSPGRGFQETQYF.

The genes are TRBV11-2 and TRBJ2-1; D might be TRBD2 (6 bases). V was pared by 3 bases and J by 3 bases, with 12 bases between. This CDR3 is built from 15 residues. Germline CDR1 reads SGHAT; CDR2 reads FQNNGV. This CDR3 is CASSFTSFYYNEQFF. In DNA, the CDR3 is TGTGCCAGCAGCTTTACTAGCTTCTACTACAATGAGCAGTTCTTC.

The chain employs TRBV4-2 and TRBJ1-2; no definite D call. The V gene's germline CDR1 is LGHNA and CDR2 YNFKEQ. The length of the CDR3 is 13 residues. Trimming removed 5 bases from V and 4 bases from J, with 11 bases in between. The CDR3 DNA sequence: TGTGCCAGCAGCTCAAACCCCCTCTATGGCTACACCTTC. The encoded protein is CASSSNPLYGYTF.